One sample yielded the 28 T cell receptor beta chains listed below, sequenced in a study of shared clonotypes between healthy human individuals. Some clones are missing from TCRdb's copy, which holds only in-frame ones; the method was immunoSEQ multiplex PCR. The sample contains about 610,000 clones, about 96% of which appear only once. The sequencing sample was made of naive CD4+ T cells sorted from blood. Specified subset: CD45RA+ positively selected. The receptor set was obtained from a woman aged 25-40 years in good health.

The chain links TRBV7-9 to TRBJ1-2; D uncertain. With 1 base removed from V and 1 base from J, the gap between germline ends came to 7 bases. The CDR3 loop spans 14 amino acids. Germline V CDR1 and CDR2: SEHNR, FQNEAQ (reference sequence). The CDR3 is CASSLDWGNYGYTF. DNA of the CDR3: TGTGCCAGCAGCTTAGATTGGGGTAACTATGGCTACACCTTC.

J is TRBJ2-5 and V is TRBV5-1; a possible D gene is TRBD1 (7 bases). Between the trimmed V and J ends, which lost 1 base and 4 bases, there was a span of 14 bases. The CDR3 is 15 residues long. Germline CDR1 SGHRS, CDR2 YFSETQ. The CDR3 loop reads CASSLLQGGGETQYF. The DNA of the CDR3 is TGCGCCAGCAGCTTGCTTCAGGGGGGCGGAGAGACCCAGTACTTC.

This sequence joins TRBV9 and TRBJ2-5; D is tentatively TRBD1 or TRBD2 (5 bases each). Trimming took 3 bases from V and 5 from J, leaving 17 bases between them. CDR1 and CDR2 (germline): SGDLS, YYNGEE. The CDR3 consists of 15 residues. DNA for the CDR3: TGTGCCAGCAGCGAGCCTCGGGACCCGAGGGAGACCCAGTACTTC. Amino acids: CASSEPRDPRETQYF.

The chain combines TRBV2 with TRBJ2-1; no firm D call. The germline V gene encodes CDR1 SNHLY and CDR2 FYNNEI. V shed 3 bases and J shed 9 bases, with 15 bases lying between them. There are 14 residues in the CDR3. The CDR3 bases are TGTGCCAGCAGTGAGGAAGGTCAAAGTGGTGAGCAGTTCTTC. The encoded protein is CASSEEGQSGEQFF.

Here the CDR3 DNA reads TGTGCCAGCAGAAAAGTCTCTGGGGCCAACGTCCTGACTTTC. Translating gives CASRKVSGANVLTF. V is TRBV6-4 and J is TRBJ2-6; D is ambiguous. The V end lost 6 bases, the J end lost 0 bases, and 6 bases lay between the germline ends. This CDR3 has 14 residues. The germline V gene encodes CDR1 MRHNA and CDR2 SNTAGT.

The CDR3 loop reads CASIQMGQGEETQYF. The CDR3, as DNA: TGTGCCAGCATCCAAATGGGACAGGGTGAAGAGACCCAGTACTTC. This chain connects TRBV6-6 to TRBJ2-5, with 9 positions matching TRBD1. CDR1 MNHNY and CDR2 SVGAGI come from the germline V gene (reference sequence). This CDR3 region has 15 residues. The J segment lost 3 bases and the V segment lost 7 bases, leaving 9 bases of the junction unmatched.

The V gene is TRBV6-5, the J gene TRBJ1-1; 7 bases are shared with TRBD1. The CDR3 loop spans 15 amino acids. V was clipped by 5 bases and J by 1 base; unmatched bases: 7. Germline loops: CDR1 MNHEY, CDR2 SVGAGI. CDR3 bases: TGTGCCAGCAGTAAAAAACAGGGGTCGAACACTGAAGCTTTCTTT. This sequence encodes CASSKKQGSNTEAFF.

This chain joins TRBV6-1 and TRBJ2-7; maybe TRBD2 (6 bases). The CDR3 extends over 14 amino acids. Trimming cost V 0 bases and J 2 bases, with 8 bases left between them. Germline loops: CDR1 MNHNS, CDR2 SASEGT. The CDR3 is CASSEAEGAYEQYF. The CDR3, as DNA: TGTGCCAGCAGTGAAGCGGAGGGCGCCTACGAGCAGTACTTC.

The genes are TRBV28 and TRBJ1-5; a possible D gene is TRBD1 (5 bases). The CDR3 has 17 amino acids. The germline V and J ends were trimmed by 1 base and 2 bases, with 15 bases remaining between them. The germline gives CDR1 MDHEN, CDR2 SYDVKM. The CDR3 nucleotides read TGTGCCAGCAGTTTATTTCCAGGGAGAAGGCGCAATCAGCCCCAGCATTTT. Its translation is CASSLFPGRRRNQPQHF.

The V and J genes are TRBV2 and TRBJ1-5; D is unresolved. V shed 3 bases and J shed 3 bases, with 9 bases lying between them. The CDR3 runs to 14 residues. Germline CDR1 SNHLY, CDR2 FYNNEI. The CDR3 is CASSDQAFNQPQHF. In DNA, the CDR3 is TGTGCCAGCAGTGACCAGGCTTTCAATCAGCCCCAGCATTTT.

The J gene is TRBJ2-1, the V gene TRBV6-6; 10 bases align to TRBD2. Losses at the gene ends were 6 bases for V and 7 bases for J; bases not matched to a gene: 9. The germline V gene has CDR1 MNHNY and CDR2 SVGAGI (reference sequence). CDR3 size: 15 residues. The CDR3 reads CASSTEASGRNEQFF. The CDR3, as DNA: TGTGCCAGCAGCACCGAGGCTAGCGGGAGAAATGAGCAGTTCTTC.

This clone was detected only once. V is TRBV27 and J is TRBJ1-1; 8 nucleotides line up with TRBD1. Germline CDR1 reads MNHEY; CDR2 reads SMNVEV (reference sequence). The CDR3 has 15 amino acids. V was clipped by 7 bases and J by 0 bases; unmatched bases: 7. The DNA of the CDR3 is TGTGCCAGCACTCCCCGGACAGGGATGAACACTGAAGCTTTCTTT. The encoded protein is CASTPRTGMNTEAFF.

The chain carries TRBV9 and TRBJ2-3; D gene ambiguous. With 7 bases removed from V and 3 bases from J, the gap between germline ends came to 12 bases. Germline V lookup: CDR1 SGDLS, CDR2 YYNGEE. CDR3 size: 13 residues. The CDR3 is CASGGLGTDTQYF. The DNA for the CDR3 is TGTGCCAGCGGCGGCTTGGGGACAGATACGCAGTATTTT. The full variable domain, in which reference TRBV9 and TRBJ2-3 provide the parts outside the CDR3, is DSGVTQTPKHLITATGQRVTLRCSPRSGDLSVYWYQQSLDQGLQFLIQYYNGEERAKGNILERFSAQQFPDLHSELNLSSLELGDSALYFCASGGLGTDTQYFGPGTRLTVL.

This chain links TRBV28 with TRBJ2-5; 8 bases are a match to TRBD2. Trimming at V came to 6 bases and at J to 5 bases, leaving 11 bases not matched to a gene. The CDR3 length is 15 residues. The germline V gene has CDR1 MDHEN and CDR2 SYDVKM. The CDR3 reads CASSQGGRSRETQYF. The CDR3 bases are TGTGCCAGCAGCCAAGGCGGGAGGTCCCGCGAGACCCAGTACTTC.

The CDR3 region is CASSQPGFRETQYF. CDR3 coding DNA: TGTGCCAGCAGTCAGCCGGGGTTTCGAGAGACCCAGTACTTC. The chain carries TRBV5-6 and TRBJ2-5, with a tentative D call TRBD2 (5 bases). Trimming stripped 5 bases from V and 4 bases from J, with 15 bases between. Germline loops: CDR1 SGHDT, CDR2 YYEEEE. The CDR3 spans 14 residues.

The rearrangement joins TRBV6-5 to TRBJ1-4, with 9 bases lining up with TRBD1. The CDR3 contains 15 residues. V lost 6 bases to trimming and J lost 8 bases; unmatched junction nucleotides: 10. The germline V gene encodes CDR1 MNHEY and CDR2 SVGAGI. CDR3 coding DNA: TGTGCCAGCAGATCCATACAGGGGGCGAAGGAAAAACTGTTTTTT. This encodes CASRSIQGAKEKLFF.

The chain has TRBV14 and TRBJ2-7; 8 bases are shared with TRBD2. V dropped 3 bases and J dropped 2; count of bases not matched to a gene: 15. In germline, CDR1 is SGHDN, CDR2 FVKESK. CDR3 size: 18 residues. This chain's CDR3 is CASSHLGGGGSSAYEQYF. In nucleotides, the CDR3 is TGTGCCAGCAGCCATCTGGGGGGCGGGGGGTCGTCCGCCTACGAGCAGTACTTC. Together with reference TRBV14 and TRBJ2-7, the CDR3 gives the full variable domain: EAGVTQFPSHSVIEKGQTVTLRCDPISGHDNLYWYRRVMGKEIKFLLHFVKESKQDESGMPNNRFLAERTGGTYSTLKVQPAELEDSGVYFCASSHLGGGGSSAYEQYFGPGTRLTVT.

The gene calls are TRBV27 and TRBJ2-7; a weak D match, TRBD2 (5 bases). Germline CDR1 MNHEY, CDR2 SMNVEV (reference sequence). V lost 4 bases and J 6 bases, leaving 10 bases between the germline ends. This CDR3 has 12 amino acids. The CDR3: CASSSEGGEQYF. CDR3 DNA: TGTGCCAGCAGTTCAGAAGGAGGCGAGCAGTACTTC.

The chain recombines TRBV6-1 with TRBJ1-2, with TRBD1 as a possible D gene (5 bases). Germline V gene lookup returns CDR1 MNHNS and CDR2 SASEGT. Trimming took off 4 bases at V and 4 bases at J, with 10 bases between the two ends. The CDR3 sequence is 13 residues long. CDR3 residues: CASSASGAYGYTF. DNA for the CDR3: TGTGCCAGCAGTGCTTCTGGGGCCTATGGCTACACCTTC.

The CDR3 DNA follows: TGCGCCAGCAGTGACCACAGGCAAATAGCCAAAAACATTCAGTACTTC. Protein sequence: CASSDHRQIAKNIQYF. The chain combines TRBV10-1 with TRBJ2-4; D is possibly TRBD1 (5 bases). CDR1 and CDR2 (germline): WNHNN, SYGVQD (reference sequence). V lost 3 bases, J lost 0 bases, and 12 bases lay in between. The CDR3 is 16 amino acids.

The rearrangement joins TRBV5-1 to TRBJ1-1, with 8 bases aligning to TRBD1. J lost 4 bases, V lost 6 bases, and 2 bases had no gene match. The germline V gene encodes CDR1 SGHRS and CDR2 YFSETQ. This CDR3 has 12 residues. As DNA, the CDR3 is TGCGCCAGCACCACAGGGGGCACTGAAGCTTTCTTT. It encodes CASTTGGTEAFF.

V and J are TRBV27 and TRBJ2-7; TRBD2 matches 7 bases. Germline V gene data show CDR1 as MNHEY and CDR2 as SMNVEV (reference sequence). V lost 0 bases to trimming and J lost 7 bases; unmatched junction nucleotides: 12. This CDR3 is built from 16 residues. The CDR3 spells CASSLSRSGAPLEQYF. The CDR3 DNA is TGTGCCAGCAGTTTATCGAGGAGCGGGGCACCCCTGGAGCAGTACTTC.

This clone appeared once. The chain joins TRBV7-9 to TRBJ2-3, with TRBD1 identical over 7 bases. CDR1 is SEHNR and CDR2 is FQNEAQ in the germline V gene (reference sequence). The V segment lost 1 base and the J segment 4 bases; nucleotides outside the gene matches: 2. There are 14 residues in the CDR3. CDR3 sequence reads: CASSLVRGSDTQYF. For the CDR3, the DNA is TGTGCCAGCAGCTTAGTCAGGGGGTCAGATACGCAGTATTTT.

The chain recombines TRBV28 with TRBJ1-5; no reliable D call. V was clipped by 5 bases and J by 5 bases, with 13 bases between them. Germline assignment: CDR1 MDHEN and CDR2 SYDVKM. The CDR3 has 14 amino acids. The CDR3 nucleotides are TGTGCCAGCAGTCTTCGGAATCTGGATCAGCCCCAGCATTTT. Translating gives CASSLRNLDQPQHF.

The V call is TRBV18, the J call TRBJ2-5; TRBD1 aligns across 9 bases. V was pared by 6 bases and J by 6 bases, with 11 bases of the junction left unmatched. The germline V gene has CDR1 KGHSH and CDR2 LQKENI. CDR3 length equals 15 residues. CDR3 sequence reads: CASSRETGGSKTQYF. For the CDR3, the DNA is TGTGCCAGCTCCAGAGAAACAGGGGGCTCAAAGACCCAGTACTTC.

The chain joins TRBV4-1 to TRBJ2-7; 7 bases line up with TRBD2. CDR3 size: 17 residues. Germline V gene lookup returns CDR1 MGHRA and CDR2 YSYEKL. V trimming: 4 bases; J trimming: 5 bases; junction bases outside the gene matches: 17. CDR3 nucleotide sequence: TGCGCCAGCAGCCCCCTCAGCCGGGGCGGGAGATTACACGAGCAGTACTTC. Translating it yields CASSPLSRGGRLHEQYF.

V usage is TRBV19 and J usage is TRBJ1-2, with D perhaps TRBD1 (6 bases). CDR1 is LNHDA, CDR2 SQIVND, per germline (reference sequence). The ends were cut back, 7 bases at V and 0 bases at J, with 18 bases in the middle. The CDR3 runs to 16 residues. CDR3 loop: CASTGRTAFTNYGYTF. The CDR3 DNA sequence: TGTGCCAGTACGGGAAGGACAGCGTTTACTAACTATGGCTACACCTTC.

CDR3 sequence: CSVGRKAGEQYF. The CDR3 DNA reads TGCAGCGTTGGAAGGAAGGCTGGCGAGCAGTACTTC. V is TRBV29-1 and J is TRBJ2-7, with D unclear. CDR1 is SQVTM and CDR2 is ANQGSEA in the germline V gene. The V end lost 4 bases, the J end lost 6 bases, and 13 bases lay between the germline ends. This CDR3 has 12 amino acids.